This T cell receptor (beta chain) came from a study of shared clonotypes between healthy human individuals. CDR3 length: 12 amino acids. Trimming cost V 6 bases and J 4 bases, with 10 bases left between them. CDR1 and CDR2 from the germline V gene are SEHNR and FQNEAQ (reference sequence). This table comes from immunoSEQ multiplex PCR, and its TCRdb copy is limited to in-frame clones, with some not included. This sample carries millions of clones, roughly 95% of them seen once, and the ten largest clones take 0.85% to 1.3%. CD8 cells classed as naive were CD45RO-negative and positively selected for CCR7, excluding terminally differentiated effector memory CD45RA+ cells. As for this clone: The antigen is undetermined.

Overall study results and limits: Estimated richness was generally greater in naive than memory subsets.

The sequence was collected from a man in his late teens or twenties in good health. The V call is TRBV7-9, the J call TRBJ2-7; D ambiguous. Sequenced sample: naive CD8+ T cells sorted from blood. The CDR3 nucleotides read TGTGCCAGCAGTTCAATGGGATACGAGCAGTACTTC. Residues: CASSSMGYEQYF.